The present TCR beta chain was sequenced within a study of CD8+CD57+ T cells in acquired aplastic anemia. Overall study context: Across the sorted CD4+ and CD8+ cells, DNA amounts averaged approximately 3 ug. Study-wide points: Statistical testing detected no significant gap in CD8+ Simpson's diversity between patients and controls. There were twenty-nine CD8+ CDR3 sequences that occurred in both patients and controls.

Trimming at V came to 1 base and at J to 5 bases, leaving 7 bases not matched to a gene. Germline V CDR1 and CDR2: MGHDK, SYGVNS. The CDR3 is 16 amino acids. TCR beta VDJ and CDR3 profiling used genomic DNA as template. TCRdb ran MiXCR on the reads and lists one entry per CDR3 protein. The sample shows 150,000 to 180,000 distinct CDR3 sequences, over 50% of them seen only once. Comments on this clonotype: The antigen remains unidentified.

The patients chosen for sequencing had shown expansion of CD8+CD57+ cells (detected by flow cytometry). All participating patients were living with severe acquired aplastic anemia. This TCR was sampled from a human donor with aplastic anemia. This chain links TRBV25-1 with TRBJ2-3; TRBD2 aligns across 9 bases. The sequenced sample consisted of sorted CD4+, CD8+, or CD8+CD57+ T cells (not recorded which) from PBMCs. Here the CDR3 reads CASSELISGGGDTQYF. In nucleotides, the CDR3 is TGTGCCAGCAGTGAATTGATTAGCGGGGGTGGAGATACGCAGTATTTT.